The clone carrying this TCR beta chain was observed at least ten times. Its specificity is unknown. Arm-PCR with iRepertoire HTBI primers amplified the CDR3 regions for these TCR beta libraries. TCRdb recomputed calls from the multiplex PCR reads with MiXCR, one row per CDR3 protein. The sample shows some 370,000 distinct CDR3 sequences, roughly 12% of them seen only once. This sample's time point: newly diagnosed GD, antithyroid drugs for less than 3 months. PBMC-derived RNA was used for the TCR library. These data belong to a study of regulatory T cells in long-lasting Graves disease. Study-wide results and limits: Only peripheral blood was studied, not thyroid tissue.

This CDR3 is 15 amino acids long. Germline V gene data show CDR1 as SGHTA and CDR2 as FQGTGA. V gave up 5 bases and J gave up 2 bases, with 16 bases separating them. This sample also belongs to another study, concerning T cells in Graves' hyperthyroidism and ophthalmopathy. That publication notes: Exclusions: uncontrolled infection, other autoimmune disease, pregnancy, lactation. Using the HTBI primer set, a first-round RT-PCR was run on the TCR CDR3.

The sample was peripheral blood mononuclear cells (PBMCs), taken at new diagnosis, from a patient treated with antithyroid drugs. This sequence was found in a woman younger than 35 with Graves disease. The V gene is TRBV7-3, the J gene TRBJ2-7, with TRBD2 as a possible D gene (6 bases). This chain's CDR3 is CASSLNPGEAYEQYF. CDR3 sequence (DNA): TGTGCCAGCAGCCTGAACCCGGGAGAGGCCTACGAGCAGTACTTC.